The present TCR beta chain was sequenced within a study of Graves' ophthalmopathy and Graves' hyperthyroidism. V was clipped by 5 bases and J by 2 bases, with 13 bases between them. The V gene's germline CDR1 is DFQATT and CDR2 SNEGSKA (reference sequence). This CDR3 spans 13 amino acids. The TCR beta CDR3 regions underwent amplification from RNA transcripts. Second-round multiplex PCR followed a first-round RT-PCR using HTBI primers. TCRdb analysed the multiplex PCR reads with MiXCR anew, one entry per CDR3 protein. Of 660,000 or so distinct CDR3 sequences listed, over 40% are singletons. This clonotype was observed many times.

The chain employs TRBV20-1 and TRBJ2-7; tentative D call: TRBD1 (6 bases). The sequencing input was peripheral blood. This TCR was sampled from an adult man with Graves' ophthalmopathy. Here the CDR3 DNA reads TGCAGTGCTCAAGGGGACACCACCTACGAGCAGTACTTC. This translates into CSAQGDTTYEQYF.